These T cell receptor beta chains were read from a single sample in a study of cytomegalovirus exposure and HLA in healthy donors. Clones were sequenced by immunoSEQ multiplex PCR, and TCRdb holds only the in-frame ones, with some missing. Of 210,000 or so clones listed, over 75% are singletons. The sample consisted of PBMCs. These receptors all come from a boy aged 10-17 years in good health and CMV-seronegative. CDR3s include the opening cysteine and the closing phenylalanine or tryptophan. D genes are given only for firm matches. Size values are once, few and many counts, or a class for expanded clones, and some rows have none.

TRBD2	TRBV11-3	NA	TRBJ2-4	CASRGGEGIQYF	TGTGCCAGCAGGGGAGGGGAGGGAATTCAGTACTTC
NA	TRBV19	NA	TRBJ2-7	CASSDEGFEYF	TGTGCCAGTAGCGATGAGGGTTTCGAGTACTTC
NA	TRBV10-3	NA	TRBJ1-1	CAISGGGVRHTEAFF	TGTGCCATCAGTGGTGGAGGGGTTCGTCACACTGAAGCTTTCTTT
NA	TRBV30	NA	TRBJ1-2	CAWSPDSPLGYTF	TGTGCCTGGAGTCCCGACAGCCCACTTGGCTACACCTTC
TRBD2	TRBV25-1	NA	TRBJ2-3	CASSETSTGTDTQYF	TGTGCCAGCAGTGAGACTAGCACCGGCACAGATACGCAGTATTTT
NA	TRBV7-3	NA	TRBJ1-1	CASSQGNTEAFF	TGTGCCAGCAGCCAGGGTAACACTGAAGCTTTCTTT
NA	TRBV25-1	few	TRBJ1-3	CASSALQGRSSGNTIYF	TGTGCCAGCAGTGCCCTACAGGGACGAAGCTCTGGAAACACCATATATTTT
NA	TRBV5-4	few	TRBJ1-4	CASSFDPGEKLFF	TGTGCCAGCAGCTTCGATCCTGGCGAAAAACTGTTTTTT
TRBD2	TRBV4-1	NA	TRBJ2-3	CASTRTSGRKNTDTQYF	TGCGCCAGCACAAGGACTAGCGGGAGAAAAAACACAGATACGCAGTATTTT
NA	TRBV12-5	NA	TRBJ1-1	CASGLQGWVAEAFF	TGTGCTAGTGGCCTCCAGGGGTGGGTCGCTGAAGCTTTCTTT
NA	TRBV7-8	NA	TRBJ1-2	CASSLVTDYGYTF	TGTGCCAGCAGCTTAGTAACAGACTATGGCTACACCTTC
NA	TRBV11-2	few	TRBJ2-3	CASSPELPDTQYF	TGTGCCAGCAGCCCGGAGCTTCCAGATACGCAGTATTTT
TRBD1	TRBV10-3	NA	TRBJ2-3	CAIRGDRAGADTQYF	TGTGCCATCAGGGGCGACAGGGCTGGCGCAGATACGCAGTATTTT
NA	TRBV7-9	NA	TRBJ2-7	CASSLDPFYEQYF	TGTGCCAGCAGCTTAGATCCCTTCTACGAGCAGTACTTC
TRBD2	TRBV18	NA	TRBJ2-1	CASSPPGLAGGRRRNEQFF	TGTGCCAGCTCACCCCCGGGACTAGCGGGGGGAAGGCGGCGGAATGAGCAGTTCTTC
TRBD2	TRBV10-3	NA	TRBJ2-3	CAIASGGGSDTQYF	TGTGCCATTGCTAGCGGGGGCGGCTCAGATACGCAGTATTTT
NA	TRBV27	NA	TRBJ1-1	CASSFFADTEAFF	TGTGCCAGCAGTTTTTTTGCGGACACTGAAGCTTTCTTT
TRBD1	TRBV6-1	NA	TRBJ2-7	CASSVRDSGSRYF	TGTGCCAGCAGTGTCCGGGACAGTGGCTCTCGGTACTTC
TRBD1	TRBV6-1	NA	TRBJ2-7	CASSVQGAAYEQYF	TGTGCCAGCAGTGTTCAGGGGGCCGCCTACGAGCAGTACTTC
NA	TRBV4-1	NA	TRBJ2-1	CASSPRKGGNEQFF	TGCGCCAGCAGCCCAAGAAAGGGGGGGAATGAGCAGTTCTTC
NA	TRBV5-4	NA	TRBJ2-7	CASSSTTGGYEQYF	TGCGCCAGCAGCTCCACAACTGGAGGGTACGAGCAGTACTTC
NA	TRBV9	NA	TRBJ1-1	CASSVGSWRYDTEAFF	TGTGCCAGCAGCGTAGGGTCCTGGCGGTATGACACTGAAGCTTTCTTT
TRBD2	TRBV9	NA	TRBJ2-3	CASSVTGTSGYLTDTQYF	TGTGCCAGCAGCGTTACCGGGACTAGCGGTTACCTCACAGATACGCAGTATTTT
NA	TRBV30	NA	TRBJ1-5	CAWSQFRGDQPQHF	TGTGCCTGGAGTCAATTCAGGGGAGATCAGCCCCAGCATTTT
NA	TRBV6-1	NA	TRBJ1-2	CASSETANYGYTF	TGTGCCAGCAGTGAGACAGCGAACTATGGCTACACCTTC
TRBD2	TRBV5-1	NA	TRBJ2-7	CASSLTFASGRRNEQYF	TGCGCCAGCAGCTTGACTTTTGCTAGCGGGAGACGGAACGAGCAGTACTTC